The 3 T cell receptor beta chains listed next were all sequenced from one sample in a study of T cells in Graves' hyperthyroidism and ophthalmopathy. Amplification yielded TCR beta CDR3 regions, with RNA transcripts as the source. First-round RT-PCR with HTBI primers amplified the TCR CDR3 region. TCRdb re-analysed the multiplex PCR reads in MiXCR, keeping a single row per CDR3 protein. Among a few hundred thousand distinct CDR3 sequences listed, about 20% were seen once. The sequenced material came from blood. These receptors all stem from a woman between 65 and 79 years old with Graves' ophthalmopathy.

This clonotype was detected ten times or more. The rearrangement joins TRBV7-3 to TRBJ2-3, with D possibly being TRBD2 (5 bases). Germline V gene sequence: CDR1 SGHTA, CDR2 FQGTGA. V was pared by 0 bases and J by 5 bases, with 9 bases between. The CDR3 consists of 14 residues. For the CDR3, the DNA is TGTGCCAGCAGCTTAACGGGAGTTGGAGATACGCAGTATTTT. It specifies CASSLTGVGDTQYF.

This clonotype was counted ten times or more. The V and J genes are TRBV2 and TRBJ1-1; weak D call: TRBD1 (5 bases). There are 14 residues in the CDR3. The V gene lost 3 bases and the J gene lost 1 base, with 9 bases spanning the gap. Per the germline V gene, CDR1 is SNHLY and CDR2 is FYNNEI. The CDR3 DNA is TGTGCCAGCAGTGACAGGGCGAGGAACACTGAAGCTTTCTTT. Amino acids: CASSDRARNTEAFF.

The gene calls are TRBV5-4 and TRBJ1-6, with D unresolved. Germline loops: CDR1 SGHNT, CDR2 YYREEE (reference sequence). Trimming removed 0 bases from V and 5 bases from J, with 6 bases in between. The CDR3 contains 14 residues. This CDR3 is CASSLDRDNSPLHF. CDR3 nucleotide sequence: TGTGCCAGCAGCTTGGACAGAGATAATTCACCCCTCCACTTT. Full variable domain (outside the CDR3, taken from reference TRBV5-4 and TRBJ1-6): ETGVTQSPTHLIKTRGQQVTLRCSSQSGHNTVSWYQQALGQGPQFIFQYYREEENGRGNFPPRFSGLQFPNYSSELNVNALELDDSALYLCASSLDRDNSPLHFGNGTRLTVT.